These T cell receptor beta chains were read from a single sample in a study of cytomegalovirus exposure and HLA in healthy donors. TCRdb keeps only in-frame clones here, not all; method: immunoSEQ multiplex PCR. The repertoire holds 110,000 to 150,000 clones, with 70% as singletons. The sequencing sample was made of PBMCs. The receptors stem from a woman aged 55-75 years in good health and CMV-seropositive. CDR3s leave out the opening cysteine and the closing phenylalanine or tryptophan. D genes are given only for firm matches.

V gene: TRBV18; J gene: TRBJ1-1; D gene: TRBD1; CDR3 protein: ASSPFDLKTGRTEAF
V gene: TRBV10-3; J gene: TRBJ1-1; D gene: -; CDR3 protein: AISETGFAEAF
V gene: TRBV12-5; J gene: TRBJ2-7; D gene: -; CDR3 protein: ASGPSTGSYEQY
V gene: TRBV7-3; J gene: TRBJ2-7; D gene: -; CDR3 protein: ASSLGQLPPYEQY
V gene: TRBV6-5; J gene: TRBJ1-2; D gene: -; CDR3 protein: ASSYRGDGYT
V gene: TRBV4-1; J gene: TRBJ2-7; D gene: -; CDR3 protein: ASSQDSGWRSYEQY
V gene: TRBV11-2; J gene: TRBJ1-1; D gene: TRBD1; CDR3 protein: ASSLRRTGKNTEAF
V gene: TRBV27; J gene: TRBJ1-1; D gene: TRBD1; CDR3 protein: ASSQGWDSNEAF
V gene: TRBV6-1; J gene: TRBJ1-1; D gene: -; CDR3 protein: ASSSSGLNTEAF
V gene: TRBV4-1; J gene: TRBJ1-2; D gene: -; CDR3 protein: ASSQDGARANYGYT
V gene: TRBV2; J gene: TRBJ2-3; D gene: TRBD2; CDR3 protein: ANEQWGTSGRTQRTDTQY
V gene: TRBV15; J gene: TRBJ2-1; D gene: TRBD2; CDR3 protein: ATKTSETHNEQF
V gene: TRBV28; J gene: TRBJ1-5; D gene: -; CDR3 protein: ASSLGGAMSNQPQH
V gene: TRBV30; J gene: TRBJ1-4; D gene: -; CDR3 protein: AWSQGSEKLF
V gene: TRBV29-1; J gene: TRBJ2-1; D gene: -; CDR3 protein: SVRGGYNEQF
V gene: TRBV27; J gene: TRBJ2-1; D gene: TRBD2; CDR3 protein: ASSVTGTRVNEQF
V gene: TRBV28; J gene: TRBJ2-7; D gene: TRBD2; CDR3 protein: ASTLLRSGRTYEQY
V gene: TRBV13; J gene: TRBJ2-3; D gene: -; CDR3 protein: ASSLSRDTQY
V gene: TRBV27; J gene: TRBJ2-1; D gene: TRBD2; CDR3 protein: ASSLASSGPGTYNEQF
V gene: TRBV5-4; J gene: TRBJ2-5; D gene: TRBD1; CDR3 protein: ASSPQTGMETQY
V gene: TRBV5-1; J gene: TRBJ2-5; D gene: -; CDR3 protein: ASSGDYGTTGETQY
V gene: TRBV27; J gene: TRBJ1-2; D gene: TRBD1; CDR3 protein: ASSFSFGDKGALGYGYT
V gene: TRBV5-1; J gene: TRBJ2-5; D gene: -; CDR3 protein: ASSPGTVLWETQY
V gene: TRBV27; J gene: TRBJ2-7; D gene: TRBD2; CDR3 protein: APGLFDYEQY
V gene: TRBV2; J gene: TRBJ1-1; D gene: TRBD1; CDR3 protein: ASSRGWTNTEAF
V gene: TRBV5-1; J gene: TRBJ1-1; D gene: -; CDR3 protein: ASSFGTVNTEAF
V gene: TRBV11-2; J gene: TRBJ2-7; D gene: -; CDR3 protein: ASTDMGGLYEQY
V gene: TRBV19; J gene: TRBJ2-7; D gene: TRBD2; CDR3 protein: ASSIGLAYEQY
V gene: TRBV27; J gene: TRBJ1-2; D gene: -; CDR3 protein: ASRDSLNYGYT
V gene: TRBV2; J gene: TRBJ1-1; D gene: -; CDR3 protein: ASIPREKNTEAF
V gene: TRBV30; J gene: TRBJ2-5; D gene: TRBD2; CDR3 protein: AWSTTGTSFRGTQY
V gene: TRBV19; J gene: TRBJ2-5; D gene: TRBD1; CDR3 protein: ASSSRTGAETQY
V gene: TRBV2; J gene: TRBJ2-7; D gene: TRBD1; CDR3 protein: ASSSPGQGGYEQY
V gene: TRBV10-3; J gene: TRBJ1-1; D gene: -; CDR3 protein: AIREPGRIEAF
V gene: TRBV28; J gene: TRBJ1-2; D gene: -; CDR3 protein: ASSPTSNYGYT
V gene: TRBV7-9; J gene: TRBJ1-4; D gene: TRBD1; CDR3 protein: ASSLRDRGGEKLF
V gene: TRBV5-6; J gene: TRBJ2-7; D gene: TRBD1; CDR3 protein: ASSAWDRARYEQY
V gene: TRBV2; J gene: TRBJ2-3; D gene: -; CDR3 protein: ASSDEAVSTQY
V gene: TRBV2; J gene: TRBJ2-6; D gene: -; CDR3 protein: ASSEGRAGANVLT
V gene: TRBV9; J gene: TRBJ1-3; D gene: -; CDR3 protein: ASSPRVSAAGNTIY
V gene: TRBV6-6; J gene: TRBJ2-7; D gene: TRBD1; CDR3 protein: ASSAQGAYEQY
V gene: TRBV2; J gene: TRBJ1-1; D gene: TRBD1; CDR3 protein: ATNLPPGTGAFTTEAF
V gene: TRBV4-1; J gene: TRBJ1-5; D gene: TRBD1; CDR3 protein: ASSPRQGDQPQH
V gene: TRBV27; J gene: TRBJ1-5; D gene: TRBD1; CDR3 protein: ASARDRGYQPQH